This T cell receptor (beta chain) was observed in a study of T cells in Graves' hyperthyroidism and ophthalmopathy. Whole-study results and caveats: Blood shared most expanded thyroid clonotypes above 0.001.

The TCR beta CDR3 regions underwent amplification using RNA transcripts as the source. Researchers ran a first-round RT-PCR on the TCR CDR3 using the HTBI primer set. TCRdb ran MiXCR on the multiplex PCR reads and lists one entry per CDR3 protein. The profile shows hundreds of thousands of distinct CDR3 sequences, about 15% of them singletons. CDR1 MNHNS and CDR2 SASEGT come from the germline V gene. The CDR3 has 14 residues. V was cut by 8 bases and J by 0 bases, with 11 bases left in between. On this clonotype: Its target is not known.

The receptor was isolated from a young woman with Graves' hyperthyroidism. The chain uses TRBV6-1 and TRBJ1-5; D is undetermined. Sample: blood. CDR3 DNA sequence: TGTGCCAGCGCCCCCGCGGCTAGCAATCAGCCCCAGCATTTT. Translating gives CASAPAASNQPQHF.